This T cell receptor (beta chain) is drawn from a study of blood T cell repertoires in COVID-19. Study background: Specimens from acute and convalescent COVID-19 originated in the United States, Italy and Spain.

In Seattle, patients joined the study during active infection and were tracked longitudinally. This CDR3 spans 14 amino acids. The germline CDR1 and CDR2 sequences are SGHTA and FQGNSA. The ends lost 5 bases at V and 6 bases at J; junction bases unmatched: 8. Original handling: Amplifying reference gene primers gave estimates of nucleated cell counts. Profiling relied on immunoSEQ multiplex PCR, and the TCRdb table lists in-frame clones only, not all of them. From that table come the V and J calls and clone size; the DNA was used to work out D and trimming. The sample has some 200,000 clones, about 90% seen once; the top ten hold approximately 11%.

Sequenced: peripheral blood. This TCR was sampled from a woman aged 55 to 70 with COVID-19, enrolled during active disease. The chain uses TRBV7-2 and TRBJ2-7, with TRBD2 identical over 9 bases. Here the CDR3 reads CASSPGLAGIEQYF. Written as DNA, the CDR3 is TGTGCCAGCAGCCCCGGGCTAGCGGGAATCGAGCAGTACTTC.